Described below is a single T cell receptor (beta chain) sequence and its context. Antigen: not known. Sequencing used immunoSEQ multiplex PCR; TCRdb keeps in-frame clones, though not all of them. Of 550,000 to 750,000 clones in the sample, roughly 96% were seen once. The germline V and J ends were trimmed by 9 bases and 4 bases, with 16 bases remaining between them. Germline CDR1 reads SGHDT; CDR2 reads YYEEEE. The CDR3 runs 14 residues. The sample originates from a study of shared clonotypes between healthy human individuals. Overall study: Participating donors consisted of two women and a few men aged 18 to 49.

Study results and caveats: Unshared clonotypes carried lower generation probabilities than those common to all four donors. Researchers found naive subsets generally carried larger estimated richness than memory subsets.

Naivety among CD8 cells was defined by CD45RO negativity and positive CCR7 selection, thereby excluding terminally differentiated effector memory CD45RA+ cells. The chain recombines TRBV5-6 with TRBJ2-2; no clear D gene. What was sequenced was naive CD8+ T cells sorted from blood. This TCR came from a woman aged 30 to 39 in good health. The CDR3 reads CATHPGSSTGELFF. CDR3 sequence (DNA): TGTGCCACCCATCCCGGATCGTCCACCGGGGAGCTGTTTTTT.